At least ten counts were recorded for the clone carrying this TCR beta chain. The target antigen is unknown. These data originate in a study of T cell repertoires in cytomegalovirus infection. MiXCR, applied by TCRdb to the reads, yields one record per CDR3 protein. The sample has 45,000 to 50,000 distinct CDR3 sequences, roughly 19% seen once. The CDR3 sequence is 15 residues long. V was clipped by 0 bases and J by 5 bases, with 14 bases between them. Germline loops: CDR1 MNHEY, CDR2 SVGAGI. This chain links TRBV6-5 with TRBJ2-7; D is perhaps TRBD2 (6 bases). This receptor was obtained from a human donor in good health (CMV status not recorded). Some clones in this sample may be carry-over from other donors' samples. The sample in question was CD8+ T cells from cultured PBMCs, obtained from culture after CMV antigen stimulation. DNA for the CDR3: TGTGCCAGCAGTTACTCAGGAGGGATTTTCAACGAGCAGTACTTC. It translates to CASSYSGGIFNEQYF.